Listed here are 17 T cell receptor beta chains from one sample, sequenced in a study of T cells in Graves' hyperthyroidism and ophthalmopathy (dated by TCRdb to between 2018 and 2021). The library was built by means of multiplex PCR. Sequencing took place on an Illumina HiSeq 2000. The TCR beta CDR3 regions were amplified from RNA transcripts. The first round of RT-PCR for the TCR CDR3 was performed with the HTBI primer set and the Qiagen OneStep RT-PCR kit. Using fastp at Q25 and MiXCR, TCRdb reprocessed the public reads and kept productive beta chains. Each entry merges the rows of one CDR3 protein and shows their most common DNA and genes. The sample table shows hundreds of thousands of distinct CDR3 sequences, and around 13% are seen once. In total, the top ten clones hold 10% of the sample. Sequencing was done on a sample of blood. The receptors were gathered from a woman younger than 35 with Graves' hyperthyroidism.

This clonotype was seen at least ten times. The V gene is TRBV6-1, the J gene TRBJ2-7; D is possibly TRBD1 or TRBD2 (6 bases each). This CDR3 comprises 12 residues. In germline, CDR1 is MNHNS, CDR2 SASEGT. V dropped 6 bases and J dropped 6 bases, with 12 bases sitting between them. The CDR3 protein is CASSGGGLEQYF. The DNA of the CDR3 is TGTGCCAGCAGCGGAGGGGGGCTCGAGCAGTACTTC.

V gene TRBV4-1 combines with J gene TRBJ1-4, with D unclear. Germline V gene data show CDR1 as MGHRA and CDR2 as YSYEKL. There are 19 residues in the CDR3. V lost 4 bases to trimming and J lost 7 bases, with 28 bases between them. The CDR3 here is CASSRIWAPTSTAGEKLFF. The DNA of the CDR3 is TGCGCCAGCAGCCGCATTTGGGCACCGACCTCCACCGCTGGTGAAAAACTGTTTTTT.

Notes on this clonotype: Since a much larger clone is just one base distant, this may be a read error. CDR3 in DNA: TGTGCCAGCAGCCGCGAGGGGCTAGCGGGAGCCGAGCAGTACTTC. Protein product: CASSREGLAGAEQYF. The V gene is TRBV7-2, the J gene TRBJ2-7, with 10 bases that match TRBD2. The CDR3 runs to 15 residues. J was trimmed by 6 bases and V by 5 bases; bases with no gene match: 10. Germline V gene lookup returns CDR1 SGHTA and CDR2 FQGNSA.

This clonotype was seen ten or more times. J is TRBJ1-5 and V is TRBV6-2 or TRBV6-3; D not resolved. This CDR3 region has 15 residues. The V gene's germline CDR1 is MNHEY and CDR2 SVGEGT. V was clipped by 0 bases and J by 2 bases, with 8 bases between them. As DNA, the CDR3 is TGTGCCAGCAGTTACTCGGAGGTGGGCAATCAGCCCCAGCATTTT. Its translation is CASSYSEVGNQPQHF.

This clonotype was detected only a few times. The rearrangement uses TRBV3-1 and TRBJ2-2; TRBD2 matches 8 bases. CDR3 length: 15 amino acids. Unmatched junction bases numbered 5, after V lost 3 bases and J lost 5 bases. Germline-derived CDR1 and CDR2 are LGHDT and YNNKEL (reference sequence). CDR3 bases: TGTGCCAGCAGCCAGGGACTAGAGAGGACCGGGGAGCTGTTTTTT. This sequence encodes CASSQGLERTGELFF.

The rearrangement uses TRBV29-1 and TRBJ2-1; 7 bases match TRBD2. V gave up 4 bases and J gave up 3 bases; unmatched junction bases: 3. This CDR3 region has 13 residues. Germline V lookup: CDR1 SQVTM, CDR2 ANQGSEA. CDR3 nucleotides: TGCAGCGTTGTAGCGGGCCTCTACAATGAGCAGTTCTTC. This sequence encodes CSVVAGLYNEQFF.

The rearrangement links TRBV24-1 to TRBJ1-5; the D gene is possibly TRBD1 (6 bases). CDR3 size: 16 residues. CDR1 is KGHDR, CDR2 SFDVKD, per germline. V was pared by 4 bases and J by 5 bases, with 17 bases between. In DNA, the CDR3 is TGTGCCACCAGTGAGAGGGGGGCGGGAGGACATCAGCCCCAGCATTTT. It is translated as CATSERGAGGHQPQHF.

V and J are TRBV6-1 and TRBJ2-5; D is perhaps TRBD1 (6 bases). There are 13 residues in the CDR3. Trimming took 5 bases from V and 5 from J, leaving 12 bases between them. The germline gives CDR1 MNHNS, CDR2 SASEGT. For the CDR3, the DNA is TGTGCCAGCAGTCTGGACAGCTGGGAGACCCAGTACTTC. This translates into CASSLDSWETQYF.

This clonotype has a count of ten or more. J is TRBJ1-6 and V is TRBV15; possible D gene TRBD1, 6 bases. V shed 5 bases and J shed 8 bases, with 13 bases lying between them. From germline, CDR1 is LNHNV and CDR2 YYDKDF (reference sequence). The CDR3 has 14 residues. DNA of the CDR3: TGTGCCACCAGCCAACGGGCAGGGGATTCACCCCTCCACTTT. Its translation: CATSQRAGDSPLHF.

The chain combines TRBV11-1 with TRBJ2-3, with 10 nucleotides matching TRBD1. The germline CDR1 and CDR2 sequences are SGHAT and FQDESV (reference sequence). The CDR3 length is 17 residues. Trimming removed 5 bases from V and 1 base from J; junction bases left unmatched: 9. The CDR3 spells CASSNSGTGVRTDTQYF. DNA for the CDR3: TGTGCCAGCAGCAACTCCGGGACAGGGGTCCGCACAGATACGCAGTATTTT.

This clonotype was picked up many times. J is TRBJ2-1 and V is TRBV7-3; 13 bases agree with TRBD2. The ends lost 5 bases at V and 15 bases at J; junction bases unmatched: 10. CDR3 length equals 14 residues. CDR1 is SGHTA, CDR2 FQGTGA, per germline. This CDR3 is CASSARTSGSKWFF. The CDR3 DNA reads as TGTGCCAGCAGCGCAAGGACTAGCGGGAGCAAATGGTTCTTC.

In regard to this clonotype: Being one base from a much bigger clone, this may be a read error. The chain recombines TRBV9 with TRBJ1-2, with D unresolved. This CDR3 region has 14 residues. In germline, CDR1 is SGDLS, CDR2 YYNGEE. Between the trimmed V and J ends, which lost 3 bases and 4 bases, there was a span of 13 bases. CDR3: CASSAQAGAYGYTF. In DNA, the CDR3 is TGTGCCAGCAGCGCCCAGGCGGGCGCCTATGGCTACACCTTC.

This CDR3 is CASSRRGEKWQGDYEQYF. CDR3 sequence (DNA): TGTGCCAGTAGTAGGCGAGGAGAAAAGTGGCAAGGCGACTACGAGCAGTACTTC. V usage is TRBV19 and J usage is TRBJ2-7; D not certain. V was trimmed by 4 bases and J by 3 bases, leaving 25 bases between them. The CDR3 extends over 18 amino acids. Germline assignment: CDR1 LNHDA and CDR2 SQIVND (reference sequence).

This clonotype has at least ten counts. The gene calls are TRBV13 and TRBJ2-1; D is uncertain. This CDR3 region has 13 residues. CDR1 and CDR2 from the germline V gene are PRHDT and FYEKMQ (reference sequence). The germline V and J ends were trimmed by 2 bases and 10 bases, with 12 bases remaining between them. The CDR3 is CASSLQTRQEQFF. For the CDR3, the DNA is TGTGCCAGCAGCTTACAGACCAGACAAGAGCAGTTCTTC.

Many counts were recorded for this clonotype. The chain carries TRBV30 and TRBJ2-7, with D possibly TRBD1 on 6 matching bases. Trimming took 6 bases from V and 3 from J, leaving 12 bases between them. Germline V gene data show CDR1 as GTSNPN and CDR2 as SVGIG (reference sequence). The length of the CDR3 is 12 residues. The CDR3 sequence is CACKGTNYEQYF. The CDR3 bases are TGTGCCTGTAAAGGGACAAACTACGAGCAGTACTTC.

This clonotype was detected many times. This chain uses TRBV30 with TRBJ2-7; 7 nucleotides agree with TRBD1. J gave up 3 bases and V 0 bases, and 8 bases lay outside the gene matches. This CDR3 spans 15 amino acids. In germline, CDR1 is GTSNPN, CDR2 SVGIG (reference sequence). CDR3 sequence (DNA): TGTGCCTGGAGTGTACCGGGCAGGGGGATCTACGAGCAGTACTTC. Encoded protein: CAWSVPGRGIYEQYF.

This clonotype was counted many times. V usage is TRBV20-1 and J usage is TRBJ2-2; no clear D gene. The CDR3 sequence is 16 residues long. V lost 2 bases and J 6 bases, leaving 19 bases between the germline ends. Germline CDR1 reads DFQATT; CDR2 reads SNEGSKA (reference sequence). In DNA form, the CDR3 reads TGCAGTGCTAGAAGGGTGCAGTGGGTTCGGGCCGGGGAGCTGTTTTTT. This codes for CSARRVQWVRAGELFF.